These T cell receptor beta chains were read from a single sample in a study of blood T cell repertoires in COVID-19. Generated by immunoSEQ multiplex PCR, the TCRdb table keeps only in-frame clones and is missing some. In the table there are about 270,000 clones, around 89% of which are singletons. Specimen: PBMCs or T cells enriched from blood (not recorded which). The receptors originated from a woman between 25 and 40 years old with acute COVID-19. Both conserved end residues are part of each CDR3. The D gene is left open where the match is weak. The size of a clone is reported for some rows only, either as once, few or many, or as a class for expanded clones.

D: -; J: TRBJ1-5; size: -; V: TRBV24-1; CDR3: CATSDSSEAGNQPQHF; DNA: TGTGCCACCAGTGATTCTTCCGAGGCGGGCAATCAGCCCCAGCATTTT
D: TRBD1; J: TRBJ2-7; size: -; V: TRBV18; CDR3: CASSPPDRGKQYF; DNA: TGTGCCAGCTCACCACCCGACAGGGGAAAGCAGTACTTC
D: TRBD1; J: TRBJ1-1; size: -; V: TRBV6-5; CDR3: CASSLTGQGNTEAFF; DNA: TGTGCCAGCAGCCTAACTGGACAGGGGAACACTGAAGCTTTCTTT
D: TRBD2; J: TRBJ2-1; size: few; V: TRBV3-1/TRBV3-2; CDR3: CASTTTGLAGDEQFF; DNA: TGTGCCAGCACCACCACAGGACTAGCGGGAGACGAGCAGTTCTTC
D: -; J: TRBJ2-1; size: -; V: TRBV7-6; CDR3: CASSIDISSYNEQFF; DNA: TGTGCCAGCAGCATAGACATAAGCTCCTACAATGAGCAGTTCTTC
D: TRBD2; J: TRBJ2-1; size: -; V: TRBV24-1; CDR3: CATSDPIAGKAYNEQFF; DNA: TGTGCCACCAGTGACCCAATAGCGGGGAAGGCCTACAATGAGCAGTTCTTC
D: -; J: TRBJ1-1; size: -; V: TRBV24-1; CDR3: CATSAPGGAAFF; DNA: TGTGCCACCAGTGCCCCCGGGGGGGCGGCTTTCTTT
D: -; J: TRBJ2-5; size: -; V: TRBV27; CDR3: CASRYRSQETQYF; DNA: TGTGCCAGCCGCTACCGGTCGCAAGAGACCCAGTACTTC
D: TRBD2; J: TRBJ2-1; size: -; V: TRBV7-9; CDR3: CASSTTLAAPYNEQFF; DNA: TGTGCCAGCAGCACCACGCTAGCGGCCCCCTACAATGAGCAGTTCTTC
D: -; J: TRBJ2-7; size: once; V: TRBV27; CDR3: CASSQGTYEQYF; DNA: TGTGCCAGCTCCCAGGGAACCTACGAGCAGTACTTC
D: -; J: TRBJ2-7; size: -; V: TRBV9; CDR3: CASSVRLRAELREQYF; DNA: TGTGCCAGCAGCGTACGGTTGAGGGCAGAACTACGAGAGCAGTACTTC
D: TRBD2; J: TRBJ2-3; size: -; V: TRBV30; CDR3: CAWITSGDTQYF; DNA: TGTGCCTGGATAACTAGCGGAGATACGCAGTATTTT
D: TRBD1; J: TRBJ1-2; size: -; V: TRBV6-5; CDR3: CASSPGGNYGYTF; DNA: TGTGCCAGCAGTCCAGGGGGGAACTATGGCTACACCTTC
D: TRBD2; J: TRBJ2-1; size: -; V: TRBV27; CDR3: CASSLTRDYNNEQFF; DNA: TGTGCCAGCAGTTTAACCCGGGACTATAACAATGAGCAGTTCTTC
D: TRBD1; J: TRBJ2-1; size: few; V: TRBV5-6; CDR3: CASSLRGDRGQFF; DNA: TGTGCCAGCAGCTTACGCGGGGACAGGGGGCAGTTCTTC
D: -; J: TRBJ2-1; size: -; V: TRBV28; CDR3: CASSLYSGPQFF; DNA: TGTGCCAGCAGTTTATACAGCGGTCCACAGTTCTTC
D: TRBD2; J: TRBJ2-2; size: -; V: TRBV5-1; CDR3: CASSSLAGDISGELFF; DNA: TGCGCCAGCAGCTCCCTAGCGGGAGACATATCCGGGGAGCTGTTTTTT
D: TRBD1; J: TRBJ1-1; size: few; V: TRBV9; CDR3: CASSVEGDSTEAFF; DNA: TGTGCCAGCAGCGTAGAGGGGGACAGCACTGAAGCTTTCTTT
D: TRBD1; J: TRBJ2-1; size: few; V: TRBV9; CDR3: CASSVEGQGSHEQFF; DNA: TGTGCCAGCAGCGTAGAGGGACAGGGGAGTCATGAGCAGTTCTTC
D: -; J: TRBJ2-1; size: -; V: TRBV19; CDR3: CASSTSPSSSYNEQFF; DNA: TGTGCCAGTAGTACCTCCCCATCGAGCTCCTACAATGAGCAGTTCTTC
D: -; J: TRBJ1-5; size: -; V: TRBV27; CDR3: CASATGTHLGTSSQHF; DNA: TGTGCCAGCGCCACCGGGACACACCTTGGAACTTCGTCCCAGCATTTT
D: -; J: TRBJ1-1; size: -; V: TRBV29-1; CDR3: CSVGRADEAFF; DNA: TGCAGCGTTGGCAGGGCCGATGAAGCTTTCTTT
D: TRBD2; J: TRBJ2-1; size: -; V: TRBV9; CDR3: CASSLAGGPDYEQFF; DNA: TGTGCCAGCAGCCTAGCGGGAGGGCCGGATTATGAGCAGTTCTTC
D: -; J: TRBJ1-2; size: -; V: TRBV10-3; CDR3: CAISDGGADGYTF; DNA: TGTGCCATCAGTGACGGCGGGGCAGATGGCTACACCTTC
D: TRBD2; J: TRBJ2-7; size: -; V: TRBV19; CDR3: CASKSSGSYEQYF; DNA: TGTGCCAGTAAGAGTAGCGGGAGCTACGAGCAGTACTTC
D: TRBD2; J: TRBJ2-1; size: -; V: TRBV5-1; CDR3: CASSQGLAGANEQFF; DNA: TGCGCCAGCAGCCAGGGACTAGCGGGTGCCAATGAGCAGTTCTTC
D: -; J: TRBJ1-2; size: -; V: TRBV5-1; CDR3: CASKPLDVRGDYGYTF; DNA: TGCGCCAGCAAACCCTTGGATGTACGGGGGGACTATGGCTACACCTTC
D: -; J: TRBJ2-3; size: -; V: TRBV29-1; CDR3: CSVGQADTQYF; DNA: TGCAGCGTTGGGCAGGCAGATACGCAGTATTTT
D: TRBD2; J: TRBJ2-7; size: -; V: TRBV10-3; CDR3: CAINPGTSGSYEQYF; DNA: TGTGCCATCAATCCCGGGACTAGCGGATCCTACGAGCAGTACTTC
D: -; J: TRBJ1-4; size: -; V: TRBV23-1; CDR3: CASSHQGRSEKLFF; DNA: TGCGCCAGCAGTCATCAGGGCCGTAGTGAAAAACTGTTTTTT
D: TRBD2; J: TRBJ2-7; size: -; V: TRBV12-3/TRBV12-4; CDR3: CASGLAVSYEQYF; DNA: TGTGCCAGCGGACTAGCGGTCTCCTACGAGCAGTACTTC
D: TRBD1; J: TRBJ2-1; size: -; V: TRBV11-1; CDR3: CASRSGIGTGSPEQFF; DNA: TGTGCCAGCAGATCAGGGATCGGGACAGGGTCTCCTGAGCAGTTCTTC
D: -; J: TRBJ1-5; size: -; V: TRBV4-1; CDR3: CASSQEGRDQPQHF; DNA: TGCGCCAGCAGCCAAGAGGGGAGGGATCAGCCCCAGCATTTT
D: -; J: TRBJ2-7; size: -; V: TRBV7-9; CDR3: CASSSPGTTYEQYF; DNA: TGTGCCAGCAGCAGCCCCGGGACAACCTACGAGCAGTACTTC
D: -; J: TRBJ1-4; size: -; V: TRBV4-1; CDR3: CASSQEQAAGEKLFF; DNA: TGCGCCAGCAGCCAAGAACAAGCGGCGGGTGAAAAACTGTTTTTT
D: TRBD1; J: TRBJ2-7; size: few; V: TRBV24-1; CDR3: CATSDPGTGNFNEQYF; DNA: TGTGCCACCAGTGATCCCGGGACAGGGAACTTCAACGAGCAGTACTTC
D: -; J: TRBJ1-2; size: -; V: TRBV10-3; CDR3: CAISELPAGDYGYTF; DNA: TGTGCCATCAGTGAGTTACCCGCAGGGGACTATGGCTACACCTTC
D: TRBD2; J: TRBJ2-7; size: once; V: TRBV11-3; CDR3: CASSEGGKNYEQYF; DNA: TGTGCCAGCTCGGAGGGAGGGAAAAACTACGAGCAGTACTTC
D: TRBD2; J: TRBJ2-5; size: -; V: TRBV19; CDR3: CASSPLAGGETQYF; DNA: TGTGCCAGTAGTCCCCTAGCGGGAGGAGAGACCCAGTACTTC
D: TRBD2; J: TRBJ2-7; size: -; V: TRBV7-9; CDR3: CASSLVTSGRYEQYF; DNA: TGTGCCAGCAGCTTAGTTACTAGCGGGAGGTACGAGCAGTACTTC
D: -; J: TRBJ2-7; size: -; V: TRBV30; CDR3: CAWSPDSYEQYF; DNA: TGTGCCTGGAGTCCGGACAGCTACGAGCAGTACTTC
D: -; J: TRBJ1-4; size: -; V: TRBV27; CDR3: CASSFQGKGNEKLFF; DNA: TGTGCCAGCAGTTTTCAGGGGAAGGGAAATGAAAAACTGTTTTTT
D: -; J: TRBJ2-1; size: few; V: TRBV2; CDR3: CASSETRRASVNNEQFF; DNA: TGTGCCAGCAGTGAAACGCGTCGGGCTAGCGTAAACAATGAGCAGTTCTTC
D: TRBD1; J: TRBJ2-7; size: -; V: TRBV4-1; CDR3: CASSQPKGQGIGEQYF; DNA: TGCGCCAGCAGCCAACCGAAAGGACAGGGAATCGGCGAGCAGTACTTC
D: -; J: TRBJ1-2; size: -; V: TRBV27; CDR3: CASSHERNEGYTF; DNA: TGTGCCAGCAGTCATGAGCGGAATGAGGGCTACACCTTC
D: TRBD1; J: TRBJ1-1; size: once; V: TRBV13; CDR3: CASSWTGGGTEAFF; DNA: TGTGCCAGCAGCTGGACAGGGGGAGGCACTGAAGCTTTCTTT
D: -; J: TRBJ2-7; size: -; V: TRBV6-1; CDR3: CASSEDSDTRKYF; DNA: TGTGCCAGCAGTGAAGATTCTGACACCCGGAAATACTTC
D: TRBD2; J: TRBJ2-7; size: -; V: TRBV5-1; CDR3: CASSISGRAEEQYF; DNA: TGCGCCAGCAGCATTAGCGGGAGGGCCGAGGAGCAGTACTTC
D: TRBD2; J: TRBJ2-1; size: -; V: TRBV30; CDR3: CAWISGDYLIFF; DNA: TGTGCCTGGATATCCGGGGACTACCTAATTTTCTTC
D: TRBD1; J: TRBJ2-3; size: -; V: TRBV28; CDR3: CASQGTVGADTQYF; DNA: TGTGCCAGCCAAGGGACAGTAGGGGCAGATACGCAGTATTTT
D: TRBD2; J: TRBJ2-1; size: -; V: TRBV5-4; CDR3: CASSPRGSGNEDEQFF; DNA: TGTGCCAGCAGCCCGCGGGGGAGTGGGAACGAGGATGAGCAGTTCTTC
D: TRBD1; J: TRBJ2-3; size: -; V: TRBV6-5; CDR3: CASSPTGVDTQYF; DNA: TGTGCCAGCAGTCCTACAGGGGTAGATACGCAGTATTTT
D: TRBD2; J: TRBJ2-1; size: -; V: TRBV5-1; CDR3: CASTQTSGIYNEQFF; DNA: TGCGCCAGCACCCAAACTAGCGGGATCTACAATGAGCAGTTCTTC
D: TRBD2; J: TRBJ2-2; size: once; V: TRBV28; CDR3: CASSLASGSFGGELFF; DNA: TGTGCCAGCAGTTTAGCTAGCGGGAGCTTTGGCGGGGAGCTGTTTTTT
D: -; J: TRBJ2-5; size: once; V: TRBV21-1; CDR3: CASLELQETQYF; DNA: TGTGCCAGCTTAGAGCTCCAAGAGACCCAGTACTTC
D: -; J: TRBJ2-7; size: -; V: TRBV10-3; CDR3: CAISELRESSYEQYF; DNA: TGTGCCATCAGTGAGCTGAGGGAGAGCTCCTACGAGCAGTACTTC